This T cell receptor beta chain was identified in a study of blood T cell repertoires in COVID-19 (TCRdb year 2020). A note on the overall study: Collaborator samples came from the United States, Italy and Spain and covered acute and convalescent phases of COVID-19. The material from the prospective study consisted of cDNA or gDNA derived from T cells, B-cell-depleted T cells, or PBMCs. Where HLA class I and class II types were available, the types were taken from metadata supplied by the sample provider, not from assay-based typing. Deeply sampled blood TCRbeta repertoires from subjects exposed to, actively infected with, or recovered from COVID-19 were included in the dataset. A de-identified subject ID, COVID-19 status, age in years and sex were almost always included in the sample metadata. Samples came from the ongoing ImmuneRACE study (first 160 participants) plus 1,254 subjects from 6 global collaborators. The repertoires were made available in a free public database intended to serve as a resource for research on the immune response to SARS-CoV-2. The paper's findings and limits, for the study overall: The amount of clinical and demographic metadata varied by source and participant and was provided uncurated.

TCRbeta CDR3 regions were amplified from genomic DNA by means of the immunoSEQ Assay, a bias-controlled multiplex PCR. For the original study's pipeline: The number of nucleated cells in each sample was estimated by amplification of reference gene primers within the assay. To quantify the absolute abundance of each unique TCRbeta CDR3 rearrangement, sequence reads were collapsed and filtered. Productive Simpson clonality was computed per sample as the square root of Simpson's diversity index over productive rearrangements. TCRdb retrieved this table from immuneACCESS and kept in-frame rearrangements only. Not all clones are present; in checked studies, unresolved V genes account for under half, and no reason is known for the remainder. From that table come the V and J calls and clone size; the DNA was used to work out D and trimming. The table for this sample lists roughly 330,000 clones; over 80% of them were counted only once. About 5% of the sample comes from the top ten.

Note on this clone: Its antigen is still unknown. No much larger clonotype is one base removed from it; base qualities were not supplied.

The CDR3 sequence holds 14 residues, the cysteine and phenylalanine included. Kept here is only the CDR3 DNA, which spans 42 bases and is read in frame from base 1. For CDR1 and CDR2, the germline V gene (reference sequence) lists MNHEY and SMNVEV. V and J are truncated by 6 bases and 13 bases respectively, leaving an intervening sequence of 19 bases. Enrolling through a virtual design, the prospective study's participants ranged in age from about 18 to 89 years and lived across around 25 United States geographic areas. In the prospective study, participants were assigned to cohorts based on the clinical history participants reported in a screening survey and a study questionnaire. ImmuneRACE Cohort 3 recovered participants were defined by two consecutive negative NP/OP PCR tests, healthcare professional clearance, or symptom resolution. In the prospective study, mobile phlebotomists collected whole blood, serum and a nasopharyngeal or oropharyngeal swab from each participant. Additional blood draws and questionnaires over an approximately two-month period could optionally be provided by prospective study participants. Before DNA extraction, prospective study blood samples were shipped either frozen or at room temperature.

This TCR was sampled from a young man who had recovered from COVID-19. Sequenced: PBMCs or T cells enriched from blood (not recorded which). The sequence is built from TRBV27 and TRBJ1-6; the D segment could be TRBD1, given 5 matching bases. CDR3 reads: CASSRGGGSGPLHF. Here is the DNA: TGTGCCAGCAGCCGCGGCGGGGGTTCAGGGCCCCTCCACTTT.